The 8 T cell receptor beta chains listed next were all sequenced from one sample in a study of cytomegalovirus exposure and HLA in healthy donors. PCR involved 60 Vbeta and 13 Jbeta primers. The repertoire was sequenced with immunoSEQ multiplex PCR; TCRdb's copy has only in-frame clones and lacks some. The sample includes more than 90,000 clones, approximately 70% of them seen just once. What was sequenced was PBMCs. The receptors stem from a man aged 25 to 45 in good health and CMV-seropositive.

This sequence joins TRBV19 and TRBJ2-1, with D uncertain. Germline CDR1 and CDR2: LNHDA and SQIVND (reference sequence). This CDR3 has 12 residues. The ends were cut back, 5 bases at V and 9 bases at J, with 11 bases in the middle. CDR3 in DNA: TGTGCCAGTAGTCGCCTATCGGGTGAGCAGTTCTTC. This sequence encodes CASSRLSGEQFF.

This clone was seen a single time. J is TRBJ2-4 and V is TRBV10-2; possible D gene TRBD2, 6 bases. The CDR3 runs to 14 residues. V was shortened by 4 bases and J by 6 bases, with 13 bases between the two germline ends. Germline lookup yields CDR1 WSHSY and CDR2 SAAADI. The CDR3 here is CASSVGGGSNIQYF. The CDR3, as DNA: TGCGCCAGCAGTGTTGGGGGAGGCTCAAACATTCAGTACTTC.

This chain joins TRBV9 and TRBJ1-3; D uncertain. The CDR3 runs 17 residues. Germline assignment: CDR1 SGDLS and CDR2 YYNGEE. With 4 bases removed from V and 2 bases from J, the gap between germline ends came to 19 bases. DNA for the CDR3: TGTGCCAGCAGCCCCCTCCTATCGAATATGGCTGGAAACACCATATATTTT. Its translation is CASSPLLSNMAGNTIYF.

This clone was observed a handful of times. J is TRBJ1-2 and V is TRBV27, with a possible D match to TRBD1 (6 bases). Per germline, CDR1 MNHEY and CDR2 SMNVEV (reference sequence). V lost 3 bases, J lost 2 bases, and 10 bases lay in between. This CDR3 is built from 14 residues. The CDR3 sequence is CASSFQGYNYGYTF. The CDR3 coding sequence is TGTGCCAGCAGTTTCCAGGGGTACAACTATGGCTACACCTTC.

J is TRBJ2-1 and V is TRBV6-5; the D gene is possibly TRBD1 (6 bases). The CDR3 sequence is 15 residues long. Germline CDR1 MNHEY, CDR2 SVGAGI. Deletions cut 5 bases from V and 0 bases from J, with 11 bases between. For the CDR3, the DNA is TGTGCCAGCAGTCACAGGGTCCGCTCCTACAATGAGCAGTTCTTC. Translating it yields CASSHRVRSYNEQFF.

The chain has TRBV4-1 and TRBJ1-3, with 7 positions matching TRBD1. CDR1 is MGHRA and CDR2 is YSYEKL in the germline V gene. The CDR3 covers 18 residues. The V and J ends lost 2 bases and 2 bases, in that order; junction bases with no gene match: 12. The CDR3 sequence is CASSQSRQGAYPGNTIYF. CDR3 DNA: TGCGCCAGCAGCCAATCCCGACAGGGCGCATACCCTGGAAACACCATATATTTT.

This clone appeared once. CDR3 amino acids: CASSFLQEGPNYGYTF. DNA for the CDR3: TGTGCCAGCAGCTTCTTGCAGGAGGGGCCTAACTATGGCTACACCTTC. The rearrangement joins TRBV11-3 to TRBJ1-2; possibly TRBD1 for D (5 bases). Germline V lookup: CDR1 SGHNT, CDR2 YENEEA. This CDR3 spans 16 amino acids. Trimming cost V 3 bases and J 0 bases, with 14 bases left between them.

This clone has only one observation. CDR3 sequence reads: CASSNDRDRDASYEQYV. CDR3 nucleotides: TGTGCCAGCAGCAATGATCGGGACAGGGACGCGTCCTACGAGCAGTACGTC. The chain combines TRBV21-1 with TRBJ2-7; no DNA check was done on the table's D call, TRBD1. TRBV21-1 is a documented pseudogene. This CDR3 spans 17 amino acids.